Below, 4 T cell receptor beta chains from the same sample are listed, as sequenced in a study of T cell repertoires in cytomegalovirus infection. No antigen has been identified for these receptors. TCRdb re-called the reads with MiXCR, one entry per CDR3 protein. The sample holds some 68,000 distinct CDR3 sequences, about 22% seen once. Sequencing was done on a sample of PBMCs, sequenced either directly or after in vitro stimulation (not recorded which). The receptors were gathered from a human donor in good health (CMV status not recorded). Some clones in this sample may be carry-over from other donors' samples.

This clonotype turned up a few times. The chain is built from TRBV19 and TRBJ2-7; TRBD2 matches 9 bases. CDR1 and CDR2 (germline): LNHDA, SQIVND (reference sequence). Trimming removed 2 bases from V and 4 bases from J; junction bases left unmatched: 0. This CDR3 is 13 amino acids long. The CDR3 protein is CASSITSGYEQYV. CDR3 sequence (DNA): TGTGCCAGTAGTATAACTAGCGGGTACGAGCAGTACGTC.

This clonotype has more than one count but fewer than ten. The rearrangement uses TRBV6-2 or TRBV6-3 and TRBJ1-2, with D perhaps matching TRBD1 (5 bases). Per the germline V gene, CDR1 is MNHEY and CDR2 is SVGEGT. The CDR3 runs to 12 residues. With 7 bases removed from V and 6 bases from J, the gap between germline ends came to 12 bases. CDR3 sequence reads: CASIRQGNGYTF. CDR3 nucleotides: TGTGCCAGCATCCGGCAGGGCAATGGCTACACCTTC.

The CDR3 is CASSIYLRDRDTEQFF. The CDR3, as DNA: TGTGCCAGTAGTATCTATCTCCGGGACAGGGACACTGAGCAGTTCTTC. The chain carries TRBV19 and TRBJ2-1, with 9 bases aligning to TRBD1. Germline lookup yields CDR1 LNHDA and CDR2 SQIVND (reference sequence). V was pared by 3 bases and J by 9 bases, with 12 bases of the junction left unmatched. This CDR3 has 16 residues.

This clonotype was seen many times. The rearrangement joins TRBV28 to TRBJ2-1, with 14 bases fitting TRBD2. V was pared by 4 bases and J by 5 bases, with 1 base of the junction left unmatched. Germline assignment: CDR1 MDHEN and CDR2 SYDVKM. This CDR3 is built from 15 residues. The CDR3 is CASSWGLAGDNEQFF. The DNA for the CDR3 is TGTGCCAGCAGTTGGGGACTAGCGGGAGACAATGAGCAGTTCTTC.